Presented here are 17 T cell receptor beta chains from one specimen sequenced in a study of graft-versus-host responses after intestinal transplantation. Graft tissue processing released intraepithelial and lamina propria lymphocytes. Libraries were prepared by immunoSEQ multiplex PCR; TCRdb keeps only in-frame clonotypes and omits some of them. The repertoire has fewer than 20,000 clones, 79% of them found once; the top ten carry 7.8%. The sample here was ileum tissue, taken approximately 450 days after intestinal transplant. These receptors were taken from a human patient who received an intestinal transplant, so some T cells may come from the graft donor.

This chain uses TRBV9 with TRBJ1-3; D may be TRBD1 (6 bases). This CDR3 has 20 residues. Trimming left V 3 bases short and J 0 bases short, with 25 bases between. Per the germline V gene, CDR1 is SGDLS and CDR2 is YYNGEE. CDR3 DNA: TGTGCCAGCAGCGGGACAAGGGGGACGTCTCTTCCCCACTCTGGAAACACCATATATTTT. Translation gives CASSGTRGTSLPHSGNTIYF. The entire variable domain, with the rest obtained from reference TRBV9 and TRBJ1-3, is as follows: DSGVTQTPKHLITATGQRVTLRCSPRSGDLSVYWYQQSLDQGLQFLIQYYNGEERAKGNILERFSAQQFPDLHSELNLSSLELGDSALYFCASSGTRGTSLPHSGNTIYFGEGSWLTVV.

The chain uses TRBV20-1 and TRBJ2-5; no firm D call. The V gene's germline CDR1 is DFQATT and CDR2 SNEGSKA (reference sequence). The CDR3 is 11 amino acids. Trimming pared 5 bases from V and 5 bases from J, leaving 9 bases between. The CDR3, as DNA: TGCAGTGCTGTTTCCAGGGAGACCCAGTACTTC. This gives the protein CSAVSRETQYF.

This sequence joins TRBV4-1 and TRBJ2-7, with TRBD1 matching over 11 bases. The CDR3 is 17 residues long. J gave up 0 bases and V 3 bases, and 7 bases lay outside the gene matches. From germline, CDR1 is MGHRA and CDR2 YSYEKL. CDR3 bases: TGCGCCAGCAGCCAGATTTACGGGACAGGGGGCTCCTACGAGCAGTACTTC. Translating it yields CASSQIYGTGGSYEQYF.

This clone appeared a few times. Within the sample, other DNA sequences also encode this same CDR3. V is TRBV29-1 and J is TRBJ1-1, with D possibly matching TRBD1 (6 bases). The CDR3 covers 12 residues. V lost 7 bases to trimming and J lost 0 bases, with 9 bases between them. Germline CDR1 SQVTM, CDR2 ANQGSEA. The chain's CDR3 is CSAGGMNTEAFF. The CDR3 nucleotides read TGCAGCGCCGGGGGCATGAACACTGAAGCTTTCTTT.

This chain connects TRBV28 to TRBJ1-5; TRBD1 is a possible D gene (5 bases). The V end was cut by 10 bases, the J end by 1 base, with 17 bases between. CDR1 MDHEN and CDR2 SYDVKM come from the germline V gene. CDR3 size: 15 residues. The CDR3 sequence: CATRRVGGSNQPQHF. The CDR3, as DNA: TGTGCCACCAGGCGCGTTGGGGGGAGCAATCAGCCCCAGCATTTT. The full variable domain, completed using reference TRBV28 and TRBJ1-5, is DVKVTQSSRYLVKRTGEKVFLECVQDMDHENMFWYRQDPGLGLRLIYFSYDVKMKEKGDIPEGYSVSREKKERFSLILESASTNQTSMYLCATRRVGGSNQPQHFGDGTRLSIL.

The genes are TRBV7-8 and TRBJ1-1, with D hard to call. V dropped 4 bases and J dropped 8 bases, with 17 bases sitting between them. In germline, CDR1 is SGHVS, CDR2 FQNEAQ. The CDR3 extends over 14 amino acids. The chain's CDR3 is CASSYYIGQAEAFF. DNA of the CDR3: TGTGCCAGCAGCTACTACATTGGGCAGGCGGAAGCTTTCTTT.

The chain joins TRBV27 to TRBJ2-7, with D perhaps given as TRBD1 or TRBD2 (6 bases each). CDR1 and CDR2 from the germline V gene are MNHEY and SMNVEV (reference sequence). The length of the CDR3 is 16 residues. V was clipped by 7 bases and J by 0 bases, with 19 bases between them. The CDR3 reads CASMPTRGLSSYEQYF. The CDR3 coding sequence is TGTGCCAGCATGCCCACCCGGGGGCTAAGCTCCTACGAGCAGTACTTC.

The CDR3, as DNA: TGCGCCAGCAGCCAGAAACCCGACGGGACAGGGCAGTACTTC. Protein sequence: CASSQKPDGTGQYF. The rearrangement uses TRBV4-1 and TRBJ2-4, with 9 bases lining up with TRBD1. This CDR3 has 14 amino acids. V gave up 3 bases and J gave up 13 bases; unmatched junction bases: 10. CDR1 and CDR2 from the germline V gene are MGHRA and YSYEKL.

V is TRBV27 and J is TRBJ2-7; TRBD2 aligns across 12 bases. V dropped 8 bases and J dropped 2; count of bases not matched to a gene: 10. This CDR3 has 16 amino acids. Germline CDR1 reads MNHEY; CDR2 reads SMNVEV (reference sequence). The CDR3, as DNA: TGTGCCAGCGGCCACCGACTAGCGGGGGCCGCCTACGAGCAGTACTTC. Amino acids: CASGHRLAGAAYEQYF.

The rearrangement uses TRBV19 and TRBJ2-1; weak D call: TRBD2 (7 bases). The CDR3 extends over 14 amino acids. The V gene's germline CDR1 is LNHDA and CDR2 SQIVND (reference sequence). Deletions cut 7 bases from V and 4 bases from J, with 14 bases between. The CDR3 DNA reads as TGTGCCAGTAACCCCGGGGGGCTATACAATGAGCAGTTCTTC. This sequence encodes CASNPGGLYNEQFF. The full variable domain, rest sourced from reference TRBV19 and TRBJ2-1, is DGGITQSPKYLFRKEGQNVTLSCEQNLNHDAMYWYRQDPGQGLRLIYYSQIVNDFQKGDIAEGYSVSREKKESFPLTVTSAQKNPTAFYLCASNPGGLYNEQFFGPGTRLTVL.

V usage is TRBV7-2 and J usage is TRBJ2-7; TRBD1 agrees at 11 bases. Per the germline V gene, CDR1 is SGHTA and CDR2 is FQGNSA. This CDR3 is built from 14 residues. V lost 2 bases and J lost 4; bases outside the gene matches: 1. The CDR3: CASSLRDRGYEQYF. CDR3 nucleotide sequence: TGTGCCAGCAGCTTAAGGGACAGGGGGTACGAGCAGTACTTC.

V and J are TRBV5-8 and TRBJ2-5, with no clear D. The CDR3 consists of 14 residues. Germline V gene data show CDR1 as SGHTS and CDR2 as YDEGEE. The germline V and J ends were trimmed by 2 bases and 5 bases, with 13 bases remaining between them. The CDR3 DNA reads TGTGCCAGCAGCTTCTCGCCCCGACGGGAGACCCAGTACTTC. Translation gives CASSFSPRRETQYF.

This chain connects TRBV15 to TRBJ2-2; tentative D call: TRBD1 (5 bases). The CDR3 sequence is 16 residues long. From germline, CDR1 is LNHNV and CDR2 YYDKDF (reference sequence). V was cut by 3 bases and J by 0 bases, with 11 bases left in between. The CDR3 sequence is CATSRDTPTNTGELFF. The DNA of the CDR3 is TGTGCCACCAGCAGGGACACACCAACGAACACCGGGGAGCTGTTTTTT.

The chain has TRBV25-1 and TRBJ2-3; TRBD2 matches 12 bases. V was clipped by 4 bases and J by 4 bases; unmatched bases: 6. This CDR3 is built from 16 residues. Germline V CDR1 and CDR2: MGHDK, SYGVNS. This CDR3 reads CASSAPSGRVPDTQYF. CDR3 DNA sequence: TGTGCCAGCAGTGCCCCTAGCGGGAGGGTCCCAGATACGCAGTATTTT.

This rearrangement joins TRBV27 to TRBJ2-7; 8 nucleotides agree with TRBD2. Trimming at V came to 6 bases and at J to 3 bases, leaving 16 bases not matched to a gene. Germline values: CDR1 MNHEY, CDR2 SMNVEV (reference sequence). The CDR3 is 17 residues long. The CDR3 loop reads CASRLTWDRGGIYEQYF. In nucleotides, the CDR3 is TGTGCCAGCAGACTTACCTGGGACCGGGGGGGGATCTACGAGCAGTACTTC.

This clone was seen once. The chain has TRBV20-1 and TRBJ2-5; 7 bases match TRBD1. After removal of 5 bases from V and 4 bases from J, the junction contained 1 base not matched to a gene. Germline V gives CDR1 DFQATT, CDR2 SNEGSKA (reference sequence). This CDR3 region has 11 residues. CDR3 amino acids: CSAPGGETQYF. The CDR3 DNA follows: TGCAGTGCTCCAGGGGGAGAGACCCAGTACTTC.

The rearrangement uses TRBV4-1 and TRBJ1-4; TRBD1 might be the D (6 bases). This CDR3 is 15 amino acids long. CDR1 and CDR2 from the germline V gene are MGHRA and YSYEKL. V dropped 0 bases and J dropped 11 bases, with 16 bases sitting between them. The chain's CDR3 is CASSQDGQGPRKLFF. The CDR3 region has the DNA TGCGCCAGCAGCCAAGATGGGCAGGGGCCGAGGAAACTGTTTTTT.